What follows are 30 T cell receptor beta chains derived from one specimen sequenced in a study of T cells after yellow fever vaccination. TCRdb reprocessed the 5' RACE reads via MiXCR and lists one record per CDR3 protein. The repertoire consists of approximately 300,000 distinct CDR3 sequences, with approximately 7% occurring once and the leading ten covering over 15%. The sequencing used PBMCs, collected about 41 days after the first yellow fever vaccination. These receptors all come from a man younger than 35 who received the YFV17D yellow fever vaccine.

This clonotype was detected a few times. In DNA, the CDR3 is TGTGCCAGCAGGTTCCAGGGTGGTGAAGCTTTCTTT. Its protein is CASRFQGGEAFF. This chain links TRBV5-6 with TRBJ1-1, with D possibly matching TRBD1 (5 bases). V lost 5 bases and J lost 7, with 12 bases in between. The germline CDR1 and CDR2 sequences are SGHDT and YYEEEE. The CDR3 is made up of 12 amino acids. The full variable domain, in which reference TRBV5-6 and TRBJ1-1 provide the parts outside the CDR3, is DAGVTQSPTHLIKTRGQQVTLRCSPKSGHDTVSWYQQALGQGPQFIFQYYEEEERQRGNFPDRFSGHQFPNYSSELNVNALLLGDSALYLCASRFQGGEAFFGQGTRLTVV.

The genes are TRBV5-1 and TRBJ1-5, with a possible D match to TRBD1 (6 bases). Between the trimmed V and J ends, which lost 2 bases and 4 bases, there was a span of 13 bases. This CDR3 spans 15 amino acids. CDR1 is SGHRS and CDR2 is YFSETQ in the germline V gene. CDR3 in amino acids: CASSLGSGANQPQHF. The CDR3 DNA reads as TGCGCCAGCAGCTTAGGATCAGGGGCGAATCAGCCCCAGCATTTT.

In its sample, this clonotype was seen many times. The chain recombines TRBV5-1 with TRBJ2-2; TRBD1 aligns across 7 bases. Trimming cost V 7 bases and J 0 bases; bases outside gene matches: 6. The CDR3 runs 15 residues. From germline, CDR1 is SGHRS and CDR2 YFSETQ. Here the CDR3 DNA reads TGCGCCAGCGTCGCCGGGACAGCGAACACCGGGGAGCTGTTTTTT. As protein: CASVAGTANTGELFF. Full variable domain (remainder filled in from reference TRBV5-1 and TRBJ2-2): KAGVTQTPRYLIKTRGQQVTLSCSPISGHRSVSWYQQTPGQGLQFLFEYFSETQRNKGNFPGRFSGRQFSNSRSEMNVSTLELGDSALYLCASVAGTANTGELFFGEGSRLTVL.

The table lists this clonotype with many counts. This chain uses TRBV9 with TRBJ2-7; TRBD1 might be the D (5 bases). Deletions cut 0 bases from V and 2 bases from J, with 6 bases between. The length of the CDR3 is 13 residues. Germline V gene sequence: CDR1 SGDLS, CDR2 YYNGEE. The CDR3 spells CASSVGQTYEQYF. The DNA of the CDR3 is TGTGCCAGCAGCGTAGGACAGACCTACGAGCAGTACTTC.

The chain combines TRBV9 with TRBJ2-3, with D perhaps matching TRBD2 (6 bases). Trimming pared 5 bases from V and 1 base from J, leaving 14 bases between. CDR1 is SGDLS, CDR2 YYNGEE, per germline. This CDR3 is 15 amino acids long. CDR3 sequence: CASSGGGPRTDTQYF. CDR3 sequence (DNA): TGTGCCAGCAGTGGGGGAGGACCGCGCACAGATACGCAGTATTTT.

This clonotype was recorded many times. The V gene is TRBV7-3, the J gene TRBJ2-2; D possibly corresponds to TRBD1 (6 bases). Germline lookup yields CDR1 SGHTA and CDR2 FQGTGA. V was cut by 5 bases and J by 0 bases, with 10 bases left in between. This CDR3 has 15 residues. The CDR3 protein is CASSPNRANTGELFF. The CDR3 DNA reads as TGTGCCAGCAGCCCAAACAGGGCGAACACCGGGGAGCTGTTTTTT. The full variable domain, completed using reference TRBV7-3 and TRBJ2-2, is GAGVSQTPSNKVTEKGKYVELRCDPISGHTALYWYRQSLGQGPEFLIYFQGTGAADDSGLPNDRFFAVRPEGSVSTLKIQRTERGDSAVYLCASSPNRANTGELFFGEGSRLTVL.

This clonotype was counted ten times or more. The chain couples TRBV28 to TRBJ2-7; D ambiguous. The CDR3 contains 13 residues. The ends were cut back, 3 bases at V and 3 bases at J, with 9 bases in the middle. Germline V gene lookup returns CDR1 MDHEN and CDR2 SYDVKM. CDR3 loop: CASSFGQDYEQYV. The CDR3 DNA reads TGTGCCAGCAGTTTCGGCCAGGACTACGAGCAGTACGTC.

This clonotype was recorded many times. This chain connects TRBV10-3 to TRBJ2-3; D not certain. Germline CDR1 and CDR2: ENHRY and SYGVKD. The ends were cut back, 3 bases at V and 6 bases at J, with 13 bases in the middle. CDR3 length equals 14 residues. The CDR3 loop reads CAISDVSASDTQYF. The CDR3 coding sequence is TGTGCCATCAGTGATGTTTCGGCGTCGGATACGCAGTATTTT.

This chain connects TRBV5-6 to TRBJ2-7, with TRBD1 matching 8 bases. Per the germline V gene, CDR1 is SGHDT and CDR2 is YYEEEE. The CDR3 extends over 14 amino acids. V lost 1 base and J lost 7; bases outside the gene matches: 7. The CDR3 DNA follows: TGTGCCAGCAGCTTGACAGGGGGTTACTCGGAGCAGTACGTC. This sequence encodes CASSLTGGYSEQYV.

This clonotype was seen more than once but under ten times. The rearrangement joins TRBV6-5 to TRBJ2-7, with unresolved D. Germline-derived CDR1 and CDR2 are MNHEY and SVGAGI. V was cut by 0 bases and J by 3 bases, with 9 bases left in between. There are 14 residues in the CDR3. CDR3 in amino acids: CASSYSRYNYEQYF. Written as DNA, the CDR3 is TGTGCCAGCAGTTACTCGCGGTATAACTACGAGCAGTACTTC.

This clonotype was seen many times. The genes are TRBV12-3 or TRBV12-4 and TRBJ2-1; 12 nucleotides align to TRBD2. V gave up 6 bases and J gave up 5 bases; unmatched junction bases: 5. The CDR3 sequence is 15 residues long. Here the CDR3 reads CASSPTSGGNNEQFF. As DNA, the CDR3 is TGTGCCAGCAGCCCGACTAGCGGGGGAAACAATGAGCAGTTCTTC.

The sample holds a few counts of this clonotype. The J gene is TRBJ2-1, the V gene TRBV11-1; TRBD2 aligns across 7 bases. The CDR3 consists of 18 residues. The V and J ends lost 5 bases and 0 bases, in that order; junction bases with no gene match: 13. The germline gives CDR1 SGHAT, CDR2 FQDESV (reference sequence). The CDR3 DNA sequence: TGTGCCAGCAGCCCCCCACCGCGGACTAGTTCCTCCTACAATGAGCAGTTCTTC. The encoded protein is CASSPPPRTSSSYNEQFF.

This clonotype was picked up a small number of times. V and J are TRBV7-3 and TRBJ2-3; D ambiguous. The germline V gene has CDR1 SGHTA and CDR2 FQGTGA. V was trimmed by 1 base and J by 4 bases, leaving 6 bases between them. The CDR3 runs 13 residues. The CDR3 sequence is CASSLSASDTQYF. The CDR3 nucleotides read TGTGCCAGCAGCTTAAGCGCTTCAGATACGCAGTATTTT.

This clonotype was found many times. The J gene is TRBJ1-6, the V gene TRBV20-1; 9 positions agree with TRBD1. This CDR3 region has 15 residues. The V gene end was trimmed by 0 bases and the J gene end by 9 bases; junction bases not matched to a gene: 6. The germline V gene has CDR1 DFQATT and CDR2 SNEGSKA (reference sequence). The CDR3 reads CSARDAGTGFSPLHF. The DNA of the CDR3 is TGCAGTGCTAGAGACGCCGGGACAGGGTTTTCACCCCTCCACTTT.

A few counts support this clonotype. This sequence joins TRBV4-1 and TRBJ2-7; D might be TRBD2 (7 bases). CDR3 length equals 16 residues. Germline CDR1 and CDR2: MGHRA and YSYEKL. V lost 3 bases and J 4 bases, leaving 19 bases between the germline ends. This chain's CDR3 is CASSHPWGGGLYEQYF. For the CDR3, the DNA is TGCGCCAGCAGCCACCCTTGGGGGGGGGGGCTGTACGAGCAGTACTTC.

There are many counts of this clonotype. V is TRBV5-6 and J is TRBJ2-2; no firm D call. The CDR3 loop spans 13 amino acids. Per the germline V gene, CDR1 is SGHDT and CDR2 is YYEEEE. Trimming shortened V by 3 bases and J by 2 bases, and 5 bases separated the two germline ends. In DNA, the CDR3 is TGTGCCAGCAGCTCCCATAACACCGGGGAGCTGTTTTTT. Encoded protein: CASSSHNTGELFF.

On this clonotype: The junction shows a germline mismatch at one end, possibly a read error. The genes are TRBV3-1 and TRBJ2-5; 7 positions match TRBD2. CDR1 LGHDT and CDR2 YNNKEL come from the germline V gene (reference sequence). The CDR3 totals 20 residues. Here the CDR3 reads CACSGDHPLDGPKERETQYF. CDR3 in DNA: TGTGCCTGCAGCGGGGATCATCCCTTGGACGGACCCAAGGAGCGAGAGACCCAGTACTTC.

This clonotype was counted at least ten times. The genes are TRBV6-1 and TRBJ2-3; D not resolved. Trimming removed 6 bases from V and 2 bases from J, with 9 bases in between. The germline gives CDR1 MNHNS, CDR2 SASEGT. The CDR3 runs 13 residues. This CDR3 reads CASSGYATDTQYF. CDR3 nucleotide sequence: TGTGCCAGCAGCGGGTACGCCACAGATACGCAGTATTTT.

The chain joins TRBV12-5 to TRBJ1-2; unclear D gene. This CDR3 comprises 15 residues. The germline V gene encodes CDR1 LGHNT and CDR2 FRNRAP. Trimming took 5 bases from V and 3 from J, leaving 16 bases between them. DNA for the CDR3: TGTGCTAGTGGTCTCTACACGGCCGAATACTATGGCTACACCTTC. Translation gives CASGLYTAEYYGYTF.

This clonotype was observed at least ten times. Germline and junction disagree at one end, which may indicate a read error. J is TRBJ2-3 and V is TRBV5-1; D ambiguous. Germline loops: CDR1 SGHRS, CDR2 YFSETQ. The CDR3 length is 13 residues. The CDR3 DNA reads as TGTGCCAGCAGCTTAGGCAGCACAGATACGCAGTATTTT. Its translation: CASSLGSTDTQYF.

The V and J genes are TRBV18 and TRBJ1-5; D is unclear. Per germline, CDR1 KGHSH and CDR2 LQKENI. This CDR3 has 14 residues. With 2 bases removed from V and 7 bases from J, the gap between germline ends came to 12 bases. CDR3 nucleotides: TGTGCCAGCTCACCAGGGGAGATAGGACAGCCCCAGCATTTT. This codes for CASSPGEIGQPQHF.

The chain uses TRBV7-3 and TRBJ2-5; 7 bases align to TRBD1. Trimming took 5 bases from V and 5 from J; bases not matched to a gene: 5. In germline, CDR1 is SGHTA, CDR2 FQGTGA. The CDR3 loop spans 13 amino acids. DNA of the CDR3: TGTGCCAGCAGCGCACAGGGGACCGAGACCCAGTACTTC. Its translation is CASSAQGTETQYF. Filled out from reference TRBV7-3 and TRBJ2-5, the complete variable domain reads GAGVSQTPSNKVTEKGKYVELRCDPISGHTALYWYRQSLGQGPEFLIYFQGTGAADDSGLPNDRFFAVRPEGSVSTLKIQRTERGDSAVYLCASSAQGTETQYFGPGTRLLVL.

This clonotype turned up a few times. The chain couples TRBV7-3 to TRBJ2-3, with no clear D. The CDR3 is 16 amino acids. The germline CDR1 and CDR2 sequences are SGHTA and FQGTGA. Trimming took off 2 bases at V and 1 base at J, with 13 bases between the two ends. CDR3 nucleotide sequence: TGTGCCAGCAGCTTAGGCGCATCGCCCGGCACAGATACGCAGTATTTT. Encoded protein: CASSLGASPGTDTQYF.

V and J are TRBV12-3 or TRBV12-4 and TRBJ2-5; D possibly corresponds to TRBD1 (5 bases). The CDR3 runs 14 residues. Trimming shortened V by 7 bases and J by 5 bases, and 17 bases separated the two germline ends. This CDR3 reads CASTPGQGWETQYF. As DNA, the CDR3 is TGTGCCAGCACCCCTGGGCAGGGCTGGGAGACCCAGTACTTC.

This clonotype showed up just a few times. The rearrangement links TRBV10-3 to TRBJ2-5; 10 nucleotides match TRBD1. The CDR3 contains 15 residues. V was clipped by 10 bases and J by 1 base; unmatched bases: 9. Germline V gene data show CDR1 as ENHRY and CDR2 as SYGVKD. CDR3 bases: TGTGCCAGCCGACCGGGACAGGGGCCCCAAGAGACCCAGTACTTC. Protein: CASRPGQGPQETQYF.

This chain uses TRBV2 with TRBJ2-4; tentatively, D is TRBD1 (6 bases). CDR1 SNHLY and CDR2 FYNNEI come from the germline V gene. The CDR3 spans 13 residues. With 4 bases removed from V and 13 bases from J, the gap between germline ends came to 17 bases. CDR3 loop: CASSVDSPSVQYF. CDR3 nucleotide sequence: TGTGCCAGCAGTGTGGACAGCCCCTCCGTCCAGTACTTC.

The chain joins TRBV7-9 to TRBJ2-1, with D possibly matching TRBD2 (5 bases). The CDR3 spans 16 residues. Trimming pared 6 bases from V and 6 bases from J, leaving 21 bases between. Looked up from germline, CDR1 is SEHNR and CDR2 is FQNEAQ (reference sequence). Written as DNA, the CDR3 is TGTGCCAGCAGGGACTTACATAGTTACTCGTCCAATGAGCAGTTCTTC. Translation gives CASRDLHSYSSNEQFF.

This clonotype was found many times. The chain links TRBV5-1 to TRBJ2-1; the match to TRBD1 covers 9 bases. CDR1 is SGHRS, CDR2 YFSETQ, per germline. The V segment lost 4 bases and the J segment 6 bases; nucleotides outside the gene matches: 8. The CDR3 contains 15 residues. This CDR3 is CASSVQGAKGNEQFF. In DNA form, the CDR3 reads TGCGCCAGCAGCGTACAGGGGGCTAAGGGCAATGAGCAGTTCTTC.

The V and J genes are TRBV28 and TRBJ2-7; possibly TRBD1 or TRBD2 for D (5 bases each). CDR1 MDHEN and CDR2 SYDVKM come from the germline V gene. The CDR3 contains 14 residues. V was cut by 2 bases and J by 3 bases, with 11 bases left in between. The CDR3 nucleotides read TGTGCCAGCAGTTTAATGATGAGGGGCTACGAGCAGTACTTC. Translating it yields CASSLMMRGYEQYF.

A few counts support this clonotype. The CDR3 DNA reads as TGCAGCGTTGAATCTATGCGAGGGGGCGCATATGGCTATGGCTACACCTTC. It encodes CSVESMRGGAYGYGYTF. The V call is TRBV29-1, the J call TRBJ1-2, with TRBD1 identical over 7 bases. This CDR3 comprises 17 residues. The V gene end was trimmed by 2 bases and the J gene end by 4 bases; junction bases not matched to a gene: 16. Looked up from germline, CDR1 is SQVTM and CDR2 is ANQGSEA.